These 18 T cell receptor beta chains were all obtained from the same sample, sequenced in a study of T cells in Graves' hyperthyroidism and ophthalmopathy. Amplified regions were TCR beta CDR3 sequences from RNA transcripts. TCR CDR3 underwent first-round RT-PCR with the HTBI primer set. TCRdb re-called the multiplex PCR reads through MiXCR, storing one row per CDR3 protein. The sample records about 52,000 distinct CDR3 sequences, roughly 50% being singletons. Sequenced material: blood. These receptors came from a woman between 50 and 59 years old with Graves' ophthalmopathy.

Ten or more counts support this clonotype. One end of the junction varies from germline; a read error may be responsible. The chain has TRBV6-2 or TRBV6-3 and TRBJ2-6; D assignment may be TRBD1 or TRBD2 (5 bases each). CDR3 length equals 16 residues. The germline CDR1 and CDR2 sequences are MNHEY and SVGEGT. The CDR3 region has the DNA TGTGCCAGCAGTGACTCCAGAGGGGCTGGGGCCAACGTCCTGACTTTC. It translates to CASSDSRGAGANVLTF.

V is TRBV10-2 and J is TRBJ1-6; D call uncertain. This CDR3 is built from 13 residues. The V and J ends lost 1 base and 7 bases respectively, with 5 bases between them. Germline V gene lookup returns CDR1 WSHSY and CDR2 SAAADI. Here the CDR3 reads CASSEWANSPLHF. The DNA of the CDR3 is TGCGCCAGCAGTGAGTGGGCGAATTCACCCCTCCACTTT.

To note about this clonotype: Given the absence of the conserved phenylalanine or tryptophan at the CDR3 end, a read error is likely. The chain links TRBV7-2 to TRBJ2-7; 10 positions match TRBD2. In germline, CDR1 is SGHTA, CDR2 FQGNSA. The V gene end was trimmed by 5 bases and the J gene end by 3 bases; junction bases not matched to a gene: 4. CDR3 length: 14 residues. The CDR3 region has the DNA TGTGCCAGCAGCCGAACTAGCGGGGACTACGAGCAGTACCTC. It translates to CASSRTSGDYEQYL.

Regarding this clonotype: The CDR3 does not end in the conserved phenylalanine or tryptophan, so this is likely a read error. This chain joins TRBV19 and TRBJ1-6, with D perhaps TRBD1 (5 bases). This CDR3 contains 19 residues. Looked up from germline, CDR1 is LNHDA and CDR2 is SQIVND (reference sequence). CDR3 sequence reads: CAISIVYSQGSSYNSPLHS. The CDR3 nucleotides are TGTGCCATTAGTATCGTATATAGCCAGGGAAGCTCCTATAATTCACCCCTCCACTCT.

J is TRBJ1-5 and V is TRBV20-1, with D unclear. V was clipped by 3 bases and J by 6 bases, with 12 bases between them. The V gene's germline CDR1 is DFQATT and CDR2 SNEGSKA (reference sequence). This CDR3 contains 13 residues. CDR3 DNA sequence: TGCAGTGCTAGGGCTAGCGGGAGTCAGCCCCAGCATTTT. Protein product: CSARASGSQPQHF.

There are many counts of this clonotype. The V call is TRBV28, the J call TRBJ1-2; D gene uncertain. Germline CDR1 MDHEN, CDR2 SYDVKM. The CDR3 is made up of 14 amino acids. Trimming took 8 bases from V and 0 from J, leaving 13 bases between them. CDR3 region: CASGAGGPNYGYTF. DNA of the CDR3: TGTGCCAGCGGAGCCGGAGGGCCTAACTATGGCTACACCTTC.

There are many counts of this clonotype. The chain couples TRBV30 to TRBJ2-7, with TRBD1 matching 8 bases. The germline gives CDR1 GTSNPN, CDR2 SVGIG (reference sequence). Unmatched junction bases numbered 2, after V lost 3 bases and J lost 1 base. This CDR3 has 13 amino acids. The CDR3 nucleotides are TGTGCCTGGAGAGGACAGGGATCCTACGAGCAGTACTTC. Its translation: CAWRGQGSYEQYF.

In its sample, this clonotype was seen many times. V and J are TRBV6-5 and TRBJ1-6; 8 positions match TRBD1. This CDR3 contains 14 residues. The V and J ends lost 6 bases and 10 bases, in that order; junction bases with no gene match: 8. Per the germline V gene, CDR1 is MNHEY and CDR2 is SVGAGI. The CDR3 DNA is TGTGCCAGCAGAATCGGACAGGGTGGATCACCCCTCCACTTT. Its protein is CASRIGQGGSPLHF.

About this clonotype: One junction end does not reproduce the germline sequence, and a read error may be involved. The CDR3 bases are TGTGCCAGAGCCGGTGGGCTACACTATGGCCACACCTTC. Residues: CARAGGLHYGHTF. The J gene is TRBJ1-2, the V gene TRBV19; D not resolved. Germline-derived CDR1 and CDR2 are LNHDA and SQIVND (reference sequence). CDR3 length equals 13 residues.

This clonotype was seen at least ten times. The CDR3 sequence is CASSTSDGSIFTDTQYF. The CDR3 DNA sequence: TGTGCCAGCAGCACAAGCGATGGTAGTATCTTCACAGATACGCAGTATTTT. This chain connects TRBV7-2 to TRBJ2-3; D gene unclear. Germline CDR1 and CDR2: SGHTA and FQGNSA. The length of the CDR3 is 17 residues. Trimming left V 5 bases short and J 2 bases short, with 20 bases between. The variable domain in full, with the rest retrieved from reference TRBV7-2 and TRBJ2-3, is GAGVSQSPSNKVTEKGKDVELRCDPISGHTALYWYRQSLGQGLEFLIYFQGNSAPDKSGLPSDRFSAERTGGSVSTLTIQRTQQEDSAVYLCASSTSDGSIFTDTQYFGPGTRLTVL.

Relative to its sample, this clonotype is medium-sized (0.01 to 0.1%). The rearrangement links TRBV19 to TRBJ1-2, with a possible D match to TRBD1 (5 bases). Germline values: CDR1 LNHDA, CDR2 SQIVND (reference sequence). The CDR3 has 14 residues. Trimming left V 4 bases short and J 0 bases short, with 9 bases between. The CDR3 DNA sequence: TGTGCCAGTAGTACAGGGCTGGCTAACTATGGCTACACCTTC. Its protein product is CASSTGLANYGYTF. The entire variable domain, with the rest obtained from reference TRBV19 and TRBJ1-2, is as follows: DGGITQSPKYLFRKEGQNVTLSCEQNLNHDAMYWYRQDPGQGLRLIYYSQIVNDFQKGDIAEGYSVSREKKESFPLTVTSAQKNPTAFYLCASSTGLANYGYTFGSGTRLTVV.

For this clonotype: At one of its ends the junction is not consistent with the germline gene, which may arise from a read error. This CDR3 reads CASSRNTGAFF. CDR3 nucleotide sequence: TGTGCCAGCAGTCGGAACACTGGAGCTTTCTTT. V is TRBV28 and J is TRBJ1-1; no firm D call. The length of the CDR3 is 11 residues. Germline CDR1 reads MDHEN; CDR2 reads SYDVKM.

Details on this clonotype: Relative to the germline gene, one junction end is altered; a read error may explain this. The chain has TRBV7-2 and TRBJ1-2; D is ambiguous. The CDR3 is made up of 12 amino acids. CDR1 and CDR2 (germline): SGHTA, FQGNSA. CDR3 sequence reads: CASSLGLAGLYF. DNA for the CDR3: TGTGCCAGCAGCTTAGGGCTAGCGGGCCTATACTTC.

As for this clonotype: One end of the junction fails to match germline, which may point to a read error. The chain couples TRBV7-9 to TRBJ1-4, with 9 bases aligning to TRBD1. The CDR3 has 14 amino acids. From germline, CDR1 is SEHNR and CDR2 FQNEAQ (reference sequence). CDR3 nucleotide sequence: TGTGCCAGCAGCCTACAGGGGGCAAATGGAAAACTGTCTTTT. Translating gives CASSLQGANGKLSF.

Concerning this clonotype: One end of the junction does not line up with germline, which may come from a read error. V and J are TRBV10-3 and TRBJ2-3; 7 bases map to TRBD1. Germline assignment: CDR1 ENHRY and CDR2 SYGVKD. The CDR3 consists of 14 residues. This CDR3 reads CASKSGGSTDTQCF. CDR3 DNA sequence: TGTGCCTCGAAATCAGGGGGAAGCACAGATACGCAGTGTTTT.

For this clonotype: Sequence at one end of the junction differs from germline and may be a read error. This chain joins TRBV24-1 and TRBJ2-6, with a weak D call TRBD1 (6 bases). Germline-derived CDR1 and CDR2 are KGHDR and SFDVKD. The CDR3 has 17 residues. CDR3 in amino acids: CATSDRQAYSGANALTF. In DNA form, the CDR3 reads TGTGCCACCAGTGATAGACAGGCGTACTCTGGGGCCAACGCCCTGACTTTC.

In its sample, this clonotype was seen many times. J is TRBJ2-1 and V is TRBV2; D is possibly TRBD1 (5 bases). In germline, CDR1 is SNHLY, CDR2 FYNNEI. This CDR3 has 16 residues. The V end was cut by 3 bases, the J end by 0 bases, with 12 bases between. The chain's CDR3 is CASSETEPSSYNEQFF. In nucleotides, the CDR3 is TGTGCCAGCAGTGAGACAGAACCCAGCTCCTACAATGAGCAGTTCTTC.

A few counts support this clonotype. The V call is TRBV3-1, the J call TRBJ2-1; D remains unclear. Per the germline V gene, CDR1 is LGHDT and CDR2 is YNNKEL (reference sequence). The CDR3 is 16 residues long. The V and J ends lost 1 base and 0 bases respectively, with 10 bases between them. The CDR3 DNA reads as TGTGCCAGCAGCCAAGGATTTGAGATCTCCTACAATGAGCAGTTCTTC. Translating it yields CASSQGFEISYNEQFF.